These 8 T cell receptor beta chains came from one sample sequenced in a study of monozygotic twins with inflammatory bowel disease. Following a re-call of the 5' RACE reads, TCRdb has one entry per CDR3 protein and lacks DNA. The sample table sets out around 220,000 distinct CDR3 sequences. The sample comprised blood. All receptors come from a human donor with ulcerative colitis or Crohn's disease, or a healthy co-twin of an affected twin (not recorded which).

J is TRBJ2-1 and V is TRBV28. Germline V gives CDR1 MDHEN, CDR2 SYDVKM. This CDR3 region has 15 residues. CDR3 residues: CASSLPQGIYNEQFF.

The rearrangement links TRBV7-8 to TRBJ2-2; TCRdb's D gene call, TRBD1, goes unchecked for lack of DNA. This CDR3 comprises 17 residues. The germline V gene encodes CDR1 SGHVS and CDR2 FQNEAQ. The CDR3 loop is CASSLPPLTRPAGELFF.

This chain joins TRBV29-1 and TRBJ1-1. The CDR3 spans 14 residues. CDR1 SQVTM and CDR2 ANQGSEA come from the germline V gene. CDR3: CSVQRSAMNTEAFF.

V gene TRBV28 combines with J gene TRBJ2-2; TCRdb selects TRBD2, and the lack of DNA leaves this call unchecked. Per the germline V gene, CDR1 is MDHEN and CDR2 is SYDVKM. The CDR3 sequence is 15 residues long. CDR3 loop: CASNPRGGGTGELFF.

The rearrangement joins TRBV6-5 to TRBJ2-5; TCRdb calls TRBD2, which cannot be checked without DNA. This CDR3 spans 17 amino acids. Per germline, CDR1 MNHEY and CDR2 SVGAGI. CDR3 residues: CASSYSASGVGKETQYF.

The CDR3: CASSVNRGVYEQYF. J is TRBJ2-7 and V is TRBV18; TCRdb gives TRBD1 as the D gene, but with no DNA this cannot be confirmed. This CDR3 has 14 residues. Per germline, CDR1 KGHSH and CDR2 LQKENI.

The V and J genes are TRBV4-2 and TRBJ1-6; TCRdb picks TRBD1, but there is no DNA to check that call. CDR3 length equals 15 residues. Germline V gives CDR1 LGHNA, CDR2 YNFKEQ. The CDR3 reads CASSQDLQGVSPLHF.

The rearrangement uses TRBV5-1 and TRBJ1-3. The germline gives CDR1 SGHRS, CDR2 YFSETQ. The CDR3 is made up of 16 amino acids. The chain's CDR3 is CASSLGGVISGNTIYF.